A single sample is the source of the 21 T cell receptor beta chains below, sequenced in a study of cytomegalovirus exposure and HLA in healthy donors. PCR primers comprised 60 Vbeta and 13 Jbeta primers. Assay used: immunoSEQ multiplex PCR; TCRdb lists only in-frame clones, some missing. The repertoire holds 83,000 or so clones, approximately 76% seen once, with around a tenth in the top ten. The sequencing sample was made of PBMCs. Source of these receptors: a man aged 25-40 years in good health and CMV-seropositive.

The chain uses TRBV19 and TRBJ2-7, with 10 bases matching TRBD1. V lost 4 bases and J lost 6; bases outside the gene matches: 9. CDR3 size: 15 residues. Germline CDR1 reads LNHDA; CDR2 reads SQIVND (reference sequence). CDR3 amino acids: CASSTGTGVFGEQYF. In DNA form, the CDR3 reads TGTGCCAGTAGTACCGGGACAGGGGTCTTCGGCGAGCAGTACTTC.

This rearrangement joins TRBV2 to TRBJ2-3, with D perhaps TRBD2 (5 bases). There are 14 residues in the CDR3. Looked up from germline, CDR1 is SNHLY and CDR2 is FYNNEI. The V and J ends lost 10 bases and 0 bases respectively, with 14 bases between them. CDR3 sequence (DNA): TGTGCCACCGAGCGAGGGATTAGCACAGATACGCAGTATTTT. Encoded protein: CATERGISTDTQYF.

Only a few counts were recorded for this clone. V gene TRBV5-1 combines with J gene TRBJ2-3; 12 bases are shared with TRBD2. Germline V CDR1 and CDR2: SGHRS, YFSETQ. With V trimmed by 5 bases and J by 1 base, 2 bases remained unmatched. The CDR3 loop spans 15 amino acids. The CDR3 here is CASSRLAGGTDTQYF. In nucleotides, the CDR3 is TGCGCCAGCAGTAGACTAGCGGGAGGCACAGATACGCAGTATTTT.

The rearrangement links TRBV6-5 to TRBJ1-2; 8 bases map to TRBD1. This CDR3 spans 15 amino acids. Trimming at V came to 2 bases and at J to 4 bases, leaving 6 bases not matched to a gene. CDR1 is MNHEY and CDR2 is SVGAGI in the germline V gene. The CDR3 region is CASSYLGQGGYGYTF. The CDR3 region has the DNA TGTGCCAGCAGTTACCTCGGACAGGGTGGCTATGGCTACACCTTC.

This sequence joins TRBV4-2 and TRBJ2-5; TRBD2 matches at 9 bases. The last part of the DNA fits TRBJ2-7 better; the J call may be wrong. The CDR3 spans 15 residues. The germline V gene encodes CDR1 LGHNA and CDR2 YNFKEQ. This CDR3 is CASSQGSGGAYEQYF. The CDR3 DNA follows: TGTGCCAGCAGCCAAGGTAGCGGGGGCGCATACGAGCAGTACTTC.

Regarding this clone: Other nucleotide sequences from this sample produce the same CDR3. The chain is built from TRBV28 and TRBJ1-2; 7 bases map to TRBD1. CDR1 is MDHEN, CDR2 SYDVKM, per germline. This CDR3 comprises 13 residues. V lost 8 bases, J lost 3 bases, and 6 bases stayed unmatched. In DNA, the CDR3 is TGTGCCAGCTACAGGGGATCGGACTATGGCTACACCTTC. Translating it yields CASYRGSDYGYTF.

This clone occurred once. The chain recombines TRBV4-1 with TRBJ2-5, with TRBD2 identical over 10 bases. With V trimmed by 1 base and J by 5 bases, 7 bases remained unmatched. Looked up from germline, CDR1 is MGHRA and CDR2 is YSYEKL. The CDR3 runs 16 residues. This chain's CDR3 is CASSQVPSGGGETQYF. DNA of the CDR3: TGCGCCAGCAGCCAAGTACCTAGCGGGGGCGGGGAGACCCAGTACTTC.

This clone was detected a few times. The chain carries TRBV9 and TRBJ2-5; TRBD2 is a possible D gene (6 bases). The CDR3 contains 15 residues. The V and J ends lost 0 bases and 5 bases respectively, with 14 bases between them. The germline CDR1 and CDR2 sequences are SGDLS and YYNGEE. The CDR3 reads CASSVGGAGGETQYF. The CDR3 DNA sequence: TGTGCCAGCAGCGTAGGGGGAGCGGGCGGCGAGACCCAGTACTTC.

This chain's CDR3 is CASSLFAGEETQYF. The CDR3 region has the DNA TGTGCCAGCAGTTTGTTTGCAGGGGAAGAGACCCAGTACTTC. The V and J genes are TRBV27 and TRBJ2-5; possible D gene TRBD1, 6 bases. The V end was cut by 3 bases, the J end by 3 bases, with 11 bases between. The CDR3 consists of 14 residues. In germline, CDR1 is MNHEY, CDR2 SMNVEV (reference sequence).

The chain couples TRBV9 to TRBJ2-5; D is perhaps TRBD1 (5 bases). The J call is doubtful: the DNA matches TRBJ2-7 better. This CDR3 has 14 residues. Germline CDR1 and CDR2: SGDLS and YYNGEE. In DNA, the CDR3 is TGTGCCAGCAGCGCCGACAGCAATCCCTACGAGCAGTACTTC. This encodes CASSADSNPYEQYF.

This chain connects TRBV10-3 to TRBJ1-1; D possibly corresponds to TRBD1 (5 bases). V was clipped by 6 bases and J by 4 bases, with 9 bases between them. CDR1 and CDR2 (germline): ENHRY, SYGVKD. The length of the CDR3 is 12 residues. The CDR3 reads CAIRAGLTEAFF. The DNA of the CDR3 is TGTGCCATCAGAGCAGGGCTCACTGAAGCTTTCTTT.

The V call is TRBV4-3, the J call TRBJ2-7, with 12 nucleotides matching TRBD1. Trimming removed 4 bases from V and 4 bases from J; junction bases left unmatched: 5. This CDR3 has 15 amino acids. Germline V gives CDR1 LGHNA, CDR2 YSLEER. The DNA of the CDR3 is TGCGCCAGCAGCCCGCGGGACAGGGGGCCTTACGAGCAGTACTTC. Translated: CASSPRDRGPYEQYF.

Note on this clone: Germline and junction disagree at one end, which may indicate a read error. This sequence joins TRBV7-9 and TRBJ1-5; D gene uncertain. The CDR3 sequence is 18 residues long. Germline V gene data show CDR1 as SEHNR and CDR2 as FQNEAQ (reference sequence). This CDR3 reads CSSSLVGVAGGGNQPQHF. CDR3 nucleotides: TGTTCCAGCAGCTTAGTCGGGGTTGCGGGCGGAGGCAATCAGCCCCAGCATTTT.

The rearrangement links TRBV2 to TRBJ1-2, with 9 bases fitting TRBD1. The length of the CDR3 is 13 residues. The germline gives CDR1 SNHLY, CDR2 FYNNEI. The junction had 6 bases not matched to a gene; V was cut back by 8 bases and J by 5 bases. The DNA of the CDR3 is TGTGCCAGCGCGGGACAGGGAGGATATGGCTACACCTTC. Its protein product is CASAGQGGYGYTF.

This sequence joins TRBV19 and TRBJ1-1; D may be TRBD1 (5 bases). The CDR3 spans 14 residues. The V end lost 7 bases, the J end lost 0 bases, and 12 bases lay between the germline ends. The germline gives CDR1 LNHDA, CDR2 SQIVND (reference sequence). The CDR3: CASTIGVMNTEAFF. The CDR3 coding sequence is TGTGCCAGTACCATAGGGGTTATGAACACTGAAGCTTTCTTT.

The rearrangement uses TRBV7-9 and TRBJ2-1; maybe TRBD1 (6 bases). Trimming stripped 5 bases from V and 1 base from J, with 18 bases between. CDR1 and CDR2 (germline): SEHNR, FQNEAQ (reference sequence). This CDR3 region has 17 residues. Written as DNA, the CDR3 is TGTGCCAGCAGCACACGCCACAGGGACGAGTCCTACAATGAGCAGTTCTTC. Translated, it gives CASSTRHRDESYNEQFF.

The rearrangement links TRBV5-1 to TRBJ1-6, with D perhaps TRBD1 (6 bases). The CDR3 consists of 17 residues. Germline loops: CDR1 SGHRS, CDR2 YFSETQ. Deletions cut 5 bases from V and 10 bases from J, with 25 bases between. This CDR3 reads CASSLSPRTVGFSPLHF. The CDR3 DNA sequence: TGCGCCAGCAGTTTATCGCCCCGGACAGTCGGATTCTCACCCCTCCACTTT. The full variable domain, with the rest looked up from reference TRBV5-1 and TRBJ1-6, is KAGVTQTPRYLIKTRGQQVTLSCSPISGHRSVSWYQQTPGQGLQFLFEYFSETQRNKGNFPGRFSGRQFSNSRSEMNVSTLELGDSALYLCASSLSPRTVGFSPLHFGNGTRLTVT.

The chain is built from TRBV30 and TRBJ2-7; possibly TRBD1 for D (6 bases). Germline CDR1 GTSNPN, CDR2 SVGIG (reference sequence). Trimming pared 4 bases from V and 4 bases from J, leaving 11 bases between. This CDR3 is built from 12 residues. The CDR3 spells CAWTIDRYEQYF. The DNA of the CDR3 is TGTGCCTGGACCATCGACAGGTACGAGCAGTACTTC. The variable domain in full, completed from reference TRBV30 and TRBJ2-7, reads SQTIHQWPATLVQPVGSPLSLECTVEGTSNPNLYWYRQAAGRGLQLLFYSVGIGQISSEVPQNLSASRPQDRQFILSSKKLLLSDSGFYLCAWTIDRYEQYFGPGTRLTVT.

This chain links TRBV19 with TRBJ1-4; a weak D match, TRBD1 (6 bases). Germline V CDR1 and CDR2: LNHDA, SQIVND (reference sequence). V lost 5 bases to trimming and J lost 8 bases, with 18 bases between them. There are 15 residues in the CDR3. The CDR3 here is CASSREDRVTEKLFF. The CDR3 nucleotides read TGTGCCAGTAGTCGAGAGGACAGAGTGACAGAAAAACTGTTTTTT. Looking up the rest from reference TRBV19 and TRBJ1-4 gives the full variable domain: DGGITQSPKYLFRKEGQNVTLSCEQNLNHDAMYWYRQDPGQGLRLIYYSQIVNDFQKGDIAEGYSVSREKKESFPLTVTSAQKNPTAFYLCASSREDRVTEKLFFGSGTQLSVL.

The gene calls are TRBV7-8 and TRBJ2-1; D unclear. Germline V gene sequence: CDR1 SGHVS, CDR2 FQNEAQ. Trimming removed 1 base at V and 4 bases at J, with 14 bases between. There are 16 residues in the CDR3. DNA for the CDR3: TGTGCCAGCAGCTTAGGGGCAGGTTTTACATACAATGAGCAGTTCTTC. Residues: CASSLGAGFTYNEQFF.

The chain couples TRBV20-1 to TRBJ2-3; TRBD1 might be the D (5 bases). V dropped 7 bases and J dropped 5 bases, with 10 bases sitting between them. The germline V gene encodes CDR1 DFQATT and CDR2 SNEGSKA (reference sequence). This CDR3 is built from 11 residues. CDR3 sequence reads: CSGGRLDTQYF. CDR3 in DNA: TGCAGTGGGGGCAGGTTAGATACGCAGTATTTT.